The 7 T cell receptor beta chains given below trace back to one sample, sequenced in a study of shared clonotypes between healthy human individuals. Libraries were prepared by immunoSEQ multiplex PCR; TCRdb keeps only in-frame clonotypes and omits some of them. The data show under 850,000 clones, with 72% seen just once and around 1.8% held by the top ten. The specimen sequenced was memory CD4+ T cells sorted from blood. Subset defined: CD45RA-negative fraction. All receptors derive from a woman aged 30 to 39 in good health.

The CDR3: CASSWRGQGKEKLFF. In DNA form, the CDR3 reads TGTGCCAGCAGCTGGAGAGGACAGGGAAAAGAAAAACTGTTTTTT. The chain is built from TRBV5-4 and TRBJ1-4; 8 nucleotides agree with TRBD1. The CDR3 totals 15 residues. After removal of 3 bases from V and 8 bases from J, the junction contained 9 bases not matched to a gene. The germline CDR1 and CDR2 sequences are SGHNT and YYREEE (reference sequence).

V usage is TRBV27 and J usage is TRBJ2-3, with 7 bases fitting TRBD1. Losses at the gene ends were 5 bases for V and 4 bases for J; bases not matched to a gene: 6. CDR3 length: 14 residues. Germline-derived CDR1 and CDR2 are MNHEY and SMNVEV (reference sequence). The CDR3 loop reads CASSGRGRSDTQYF. The CDR3 DNA reads TGTGCCAGCAGTGGCAGGGGGAGATCAGATACGCAGTATTTT.

V and J are TRBV11-2 and TRBJ1-1, with a tentative D call TRBD1 (6 bases). V lost 6 bases to trimming and J lost 0 bases, with 23 bases between them. There are 18 residues in the CDR3. The germline gives CDR1 SGHAT, CDR2 FQNNGV. CDR3 sequence reads: CASSSLSVRTVLNTEAFF. The DNA for the CDR3 is TGTGCCAGCAGTTCCCTTAGTGTTCGGACAGTGCTGAACACTGAAGCTTTCTTT. The whole variable domain, remainder taken from reference TRBV11-2 and TRBJ1-1, is EAGVAQSPRYKIIEKRQSVAFWCNPISGHATLYWYQQILGQGPKLLIQFQNNGVVDDSQLPKDRFSAERLKGVDSTLKIQPAKLEDSAVYLCASSSLSVRTVLNTEAFFGQGTRLTVV.

This clone was observed a handful of times. The chain links TRBV5-1 to TRBJ2-2, with 7 positions matching TRBD2. V gave up 4 bases and J gave up 1 base; unmatched junction bases: 7. CDR1 and CDR2 (germline): SGHRS, YFSETQ. The CDR3 extends over 16 amino acids. This chain's CDR3 is CASSPSVAGNTGELFF. The CDR3 DNA follows: TGCGCCAGCAGCCCCTCGGTAGCGGGGAACACCGGGGAGCTGTTTTTT.

The J gene is TRBJ1-1, the V gene TRBV5-1; 7 bases match TRBD1. The CDR3 sequence is 13 residues long. The V gene's germline CDR1 is SGHRS and CDR2 YFSETQ. Germline trimming cut 2 bases from V and 11 bases from J; bases unmatched to any gene: 9. The CDR3 is CASSLGDSLRAFF. The CDR3 region has the DNA TGCGCCAGCAGCTTAGGGGACAGCCTTCGCGCTTTCTTT.

This rearrangement joins TRBV6-4 to TRBJ2-1; 10 positions match TRBD2. Germline CDR1 MRHNA, CDR2 SNTAGT. CDR3 size: 17 residues. V trimming: 2 bases; J trimming: 4 bases; junction bases outside the gene matches: 8. The CDR3 here is CASSDGSGTSEYNEQFF. CDR3 bases: TGTGCCAGCAGTGACGGATCCGGGACTAGCGAATACAATGAGCAGTTCTTC.

This clone was observed a handful of times. This sample includes further DNA sequences coding for the same CDR3. The chain combines TRBV5-1 with TRBJ1-4, with D unresolved. Germline CDR1 SGHRS, CDR2 YFSETQ. The CDR3 extends over 14 amino acids. Trimming shortened V by 0 bases and J by 0 bases, and 3 bases separated the two germline ends. CDR3 DNA sequence: TGCGCCAGCAGCTTGGGGTCAACTAATGAAAAACTGTTTTTT. It yields the protein CASSLGSTNEKLFF.